These T cell receptor beta chains were read from a single sample in a study of OX40 agonist ivuxolimab in advanced cancers. The data were produced by immunoSEQ multiplex PCR, yet TCRdb's version contains in-frame clones alone and is incomplete. The sample yields about 77,000 clones, just under 90% seen once. The sample in question was CD4+ or CD8+ T cells sorted from blood, obtained in a trial of the OX40 agonist ivuxolimab. These receptors were obtained from an adult with an advanced solid tumor such as melanoma, head and neck, liver or kidney cancer. Each CDR3 is given with its conserved first and last residue. The order of the fields is J gene, V gene, D gene, clone size, CDR3 DNA, CDR3 protein. D genes are given only for firm matches. Clone size is stated in some rows and not others, as once, few, many or a class when expanded.

j_call: TRBJ1-1
v_call: TRBV2
d_call: .
clone_size: few
cdr3_nt: TGTGCCACCACAGAGAACACTGAAGCTTTCTTT
cdr3_aa: CATTENTEAFF

j_call: TRBJ2-1
v_call: TRBV6-1
d_call: .
clone_size: .
cdr3_nt: TGTGCCAGCAGTGAAGCGCGCGGCCCGGGGAAAGCCTACAATGAGCAGTTCTTC
cdr3_aa: CASSEARGPGKAYNEQFF

j_call: TRBJ1-5
v_call: TRBV5-5
d_call: .
clone_size: .
cdr3_nt: TGTGCCAGCAGCTTGGCCTTATATCAGCCCCAGCATTTT
cdr3_aa: CASSLALYQPQHF

j_call: TRBJ1-6
v_call: TRBV11-2
d_call: .
clone_size: .
cdr3_nt: TGTGCCAGCACCCTGGTCAGGGGCGGCCATTCACCCCTCCACTTT
cdr3_aa: CASTLVRGGHSPLHF

j_call: TRBJ1-6
v_call: TRBV30
d_call: .
clone_size: .
cdr3_nt: TGTGCCTGGAGTAGACGGGATGCCTCCTATAATTCACCCCTCCACTTT
cdr3_aa: CAWSRRDASYNSPLHF

j_call: TRBJ2-7
v_call: TRBV5-1
d_call: TRBD1
clone_size: .
cdr3_nt: TGCGCCAGCAGCCTTCAGAGACAGGGAGCTAGGGAGCAGTACTTC
cdr3_aa: CASSLQRQGAREQYF

j_call: TRBJ1-1
v_call: TRBV7-2
d_call: TRBD1
clone_size: .
cdr3_nt: TGTGCCAGCAGCTTTCATAACCAGGGGGGCACTGAAGCTTTCTTT
cdr3_aa: CASSFHNQGGTEAFF

j_call: TRBJ2-1
v_call: TRBV18
d_call: .
clone_size: .
cdr3_nt: TGTGCCAGCTCACCCCCCTGGGGTGAGCAGTTCTTC
cdr3_aa: CASSPPWGEQFF

j_call: TRBJ2-3
v_call: TRBV4-1
d_call: TRBD2
clone_size: .
cdr3_nt: TGCGCCAGCAGCCCCTTGGAGCGGGGGGCCCGGGATACGCAGTATTTT
cdr3_aa: CASSPLERGARDTQYF

j_call: TRBJ2-3
v_call: TRBV7-9
d_call: .
clone_size: .
cdr3_nt: TGTGCCAGCAGCTTAGCTGGACTGAGCACAGATACGCAGTATTTT
cdr3_aa: CASSLAGLSTDTQYF

j_call: TRBJ1-2
v_call: TRBV18
d_call: TRBD1
clone_size: .
cdr3_nt: TGTGCCAGCTCACCGACAGGGGGAGATGGCTACACCTTC
cdr3_aa: CASSPTGGDGYTF

j_call: TRBJ1-1
v_call: TRBV5-1
d_call: .
clone_size: .
cdr3_nt: TGCGCCAGCAGCCGAACCGACACGAACACTGAAGCTTTCTTT
cdr3_aa: CASSRTDTNTEAFF

j_call: TRBJ2-3
v_call: TRBV7-2
d_call: .
clone_size: .
cdr3_nt: TGTGCCAGCAGCTTAGTTGGGGAGATCGCAGATACGCAGTATTTT
cdr3_aa: CASSLVGEIADTQYF

j_call: TRBJ1-1
v_call: TRBV5-1
d_call: .
clone_size: .
cdr3_nt: TGCGCCAGCAGCTTGGACAGTGGGAACACTGAAGCTTTCTTT
cdr3_aa: CASSLDSGNTEAFF

j_call: TRBJ1-3
v_call: TRBV7-9
d_call: .
clone_size: .
cdr3_nt: TGTGCCAGCAGCTTCGTGACAGGATTTGGAAACACCATATATTTT
cdr3_aa: CASSFVTGFGNTIYF

j_call: TRBJ1-5
v_call: TRBV29-1
d_call: .
clone_size: few
cdr3_nt: TGCAGCGTGAGTTTTGGAACAGAGTTACAGCCCCAGCATTTT
cdr3_aa: CSVSFGTELQPQHF

j_call: TRBJ1-2
v_call: TRBV7-2
d_call: TRBD1
clone_size: .
cdr3_nt: TGTGCCAGCAGCCCCCGGACAGGGAGTGTACTTGGCTACACCTTC
cdr3_aa: CASSPRTGSVLGYTF

j_call: TRBJ1-6
v_call: TRBV5-4
d_call: .
clone_size: .
cdr3_nt: TGTGCCAGCAGGGGGTCCTCGGGTTCACCCCTCCACTTT
cdr3_aa: CASRGSSGSPLHF

j_call: TRBJ2-7
v_call: TRBV4-2
d_call: .
clone_size: .
cdr3_nt: TGTGCCAGCAGCATAAGACAGGAAAGCTCCTACGAGCAGTACTTC
cdr3_aa: CASSIRQESSYEQYF

j_call: TRBJ2-7
v_call: TRBV6-6
d_call: .
clone_size: .
cdr3_nt: TGTGCCAGCAGTGAGTCTAGCTTCCAGTACTTC
cdr3_aa: CASSESSFQYF

j_call: TRBJ2-7
v_call: TRBV11-2
d_call: .
clone_size: .
cdr3_nt: TGTGCCAGCAGCCGCGGGACGTTCAACCAGGAGCAGTACTTC
cdr3_aa: CASSRGTFNQEQYF

j_call: TRBJ1-5
v_call: TRBV30
d_call: .
clone_size: many
cdr3_nt: TGTGCCTGGAGCAGGGGTGTAGGGCAGCCCCAGCATTTT
cdr3_aa: CAWSRGVGQPQHF

j_call: TRBJ2-6
v_call: TRBV15
d_call: .
clone_size: .
cdr3_nt: TGTGCCACCAGCAGAGCTCGGACAGCCTACTCTGGGGCCAACGTCCTGACTTTC
cdr3_aa: CATSRARTAYSGANVLTF

j_call: TRBJ2-1
v_call: TRBV6-4
d_call: TRBD2
clone_size: .
cdr3_nt: TGTGCCAGCATTCCCAGCGGGGGCTCCTACAATGAGCAGTTCTTC
cdr3_aa: CASIPSGGSYNEQFF

j_call: TRBJ1-1
v_call: TRBV19
d_call: TRBD1
clone_size: .
cdr3_nt: TGTGCCAGTAGTATTAGCCCAGGGGGTATCACTGAAGCTTTCTTT
cdr3_aa: CASSISPGGITEAFF

j_call: TRBJ2-3
v_call: TRBV6-5
d_call: .
clone_size: .
cdr3_nt: TGTGCCAGCAGTCCCGACAGGCTTCGCACAGATACGCAGTATTTT
cdr3_aa: CASSPDRLRTDTQYF

j_call: TRBJ2-1
v_call: TRBV6-6
d_call: .
clone_size: .
cdr3_nt: TGTGCCAGCAGTTATGGGGACACCCGCTCCTACAATGAGCAGTTCTTC
cdr3_aa: CASSYGDTRSYNEQFF

j_call: TRBJ1-2
v_call: TRBV12-5
d_call: .
clone_size: .
cdr3_nt: TGTGCTAGTGGTTCGACAGTCAACTATGGCTACACCTTC
cdr3_aa: CASGSTVNYGYTF

j_call: TRBJ1-1
v_call: TRBV5-6
d_call: .
clone_size: once
cdr3_nt: TGTGCCAGCAGCTTGGCGGGGGGGGCCGGCTCAGGAACTGAAGCTTTCTTT
cdr3_aa: CASSLAGGAGSGTEAFF

j_call: TRBJ2-3
v_call: TRBV7-7
d_call: TRBD1
clone_size: once
cdr3_nt: TGTGCTAGCAGTCTAGGGACAGGGAAAAATACGCAGTATTTT
cdr3_aa: CASSLGTGKNTQYF

j_call: TRBJ2-1
v_call: TRBV18
d_call: TRBD2
clone_size: .
cdr3_nt: TGTGCCAGCTCTCCGACTCTAGCGGAACTATACAATGAGCAGTTCTTC
cdr3_aa: CASSPTLAELYNEQFF

j_call: TRBJ2-7
v_call: TRBV7-6
d_call: .
clone_size: .
cdr3_nt: TGTGCCAGCAGCGCGGACACCTACTCCTACGAGCAGTACTTC
cdr3_aa: CASSADTYSYEQYF

j_call: TRBJ2-1
v_call: TRBV5-1
d_call: TRBD2
clone_size: .
cdr3_nt: TGCGCCAGCAGCTGGGGGACTAGCGGGATGGAGGAGCAGTTCTTC
cdr3_aa: CASSWGTSGMEEQFF

j_call: TRBJ2-7
v_call: TRBV5-1
d_call: .
clone_size: once
cdr3_nt: TGCGCCAGCAGCTTGGCCGGGACCAACTCCTACGAGCAGTACTTC
cdr3_aa: CASSLAGTNSYEQYF

j_call: TRBJ2-7
v_call: TRBV2
d_call: .
clone_size: .
cdr3_nt: TGTGCCAGCAGTTACCTCTACGAGCAGTACTTC
cdr3_aa: CASSYLYEQYF

j_call: TRBJ2-5
v_call: TRBV18
d_call: .
clone_size: .
cdr3_nt: TGTGCCAGCTCACCCTTAGGCCAAGAGACCCAGTACTTC
cdr3_aa: CASSPLGQETQYF

j_call: TRBJ1-2
v_call: TRBV30
d_call: TRBD1
clone_size: .
cdr3_nt: TGTGCCTGGGGTGACAGGGGACGGGACCTTGGTGGCTACACCTTC
cdr3_aa: CAWGDRGRDLGGYTF

j_call: TRBJ2-1
v_call: TRBV5-4
d_call: .
clone_size: once
cdr3_nt: TGTGCCAGCACCCAAGGTGCCGGTGTGATATACAATGAGCAGTTCTTC
cdr3_aa: CASTQGAGVIYNEQFF

j_call: TRBJ2-2
v_call: TRBV7-6
d_call: TRBD1
clone_size: .
cdr3_nt: TGTGCCAGCAGCTCTCTCCCGGGGACAGGGGGATCGGGGGAGCTGTTTTTT
cdr3_aa: CASSSLPGTGGSGELFF

j_call: TRBJ2-1
v_call: TRBV7-9
d_call: TRBD1
clone_size: .
cdr3_nt: TGTGCCAGCAGCTTATACGGGACAGGGGGCGCCCATGAGCAGTTCTTC
cdr3_aa: CASSLYGTGGAHEQFF

j_call: TRBJ2-7
v_call: TRBV10-3
d_call: TRBD2
clone_size: .
cdr3_nt: TGTGCCATCAGTGTGGGGACTAGCGGCACCTACGAGCAGTACTTC
cdr3_aa: CAISVGTSGTYEQYF

j_call: TRBJ1-2
v_call: TRBV11-2
d_call: .
clone_size: once
cdr3_nt: TGTGCCAGCACCAAGGGCAGAAACTATGGCTACACCTTC
cdr3_aa: CASTKGRNYGYTF

j_call: TRBJ1-1
v_call: TRBV5-1
d_call: .
clone_size: .
cdr3_nt: TGCGCCAGCAGCCTCCGTCCCCAGGGAACGAGTAACACTGAGGCTTTCTTT
cdr3_aa: CASSLRPQGTSNTEAFF

j_call: TRBJ1-5
v_call: TRBV19
d_call: .
clone_size: .
cdr3_nt: TGTGCCAGTGGGGACCTAAATAGCAATCAGCCCCAGCATTTT
cdr3_aa: CASGDLNSNQPQHF

j_call: TRBJ2-7
v_call: TRBV4-2
d_call: .
clone_size: .
cdr3_nt: TGTGCCAGCAGCTCTTCTGGAGGGCCCCACGAGCAGTACTTC
cdr3_aa: CASSSSGGPHEQYF

j_call: TRBJ2-3
v_call: TRBV29-1
d_call: .
clone_size: .
cdr3_nt: TGCAGCGTTGGTCGGGAGACCGCAGATACGCAGTATTTT
cdr3_aa: CSVGRETADTQYF

j_call: TRBJ2-1
v_call: TRBV18
d_call: .
clone_size: once
cdr3_nt: TGTGCCAGCTCAACCCGAGGAGGAGAATCCTACAATGAGCAGTTCTTC
cdr3_aa: CASSTRGGESYNEQFF

j_call: TRBJ1-1
v_call: TRBV5-1
d_call: .
clone_size: once
cdr3_nt: TGCGCCAGCAGCTTGGCGGCCCCCACTGAAGCTTTCTTT
cdr3_aa: CASSLAAPTEAFF

j_call: TRBJ1-6
v_call: TRBV30
d_call: TRBD1
clone_size: .
cdr3_nt: TGTGCCTGGAGTGTTGGAGGACAGGGTAATTCACCCCTCCACTTT
cdr3_aa: CAWSVGGQGNSPLHF

j_call: TRBJ1-2
v_call: TRBV29-1
d_call: .
clone_size: .
cdr3_nt: TGCAGCGTTGTAAGCAGAGACTATGGCTACACCTTC
cdr3_aa: CSVVSRDYGYTF

j_call: TRBJ2-5
v_call: TRBV7-2
d_call: TRBD2
clone_size: .
cdr3_nt: TGTGCCAGCAGGCCCCCAGGTGCGGGAGGAGAGACCCAGTACTTC
cdr3_aa: CASRPPGAGGETQYF

j_call: TRBJ1-1
v_call: TRBV6-1
d_call: .
clone_size: .
cdr3_nt: TGTGCCAGCAGTGAAGCTGGCGGGGGGCCCGTCGCTGAAGCTTTCTTT
cdr3_aa: CASSEAGGGPVAEAFF

j_call: TRBJ1-6
v_call: TRBV27
d_call: .
clone_size: .
cdr3_nt: TGTGCCAGCAGGTTAAGCTCCTATAATTCACCCCTCCACTTT
cdr3_aa: CASRLSSYNSPLHF

j_call: TRBJ2-5
v_call: TRBV5-1
d_call: .
clone_size: .
cdr3_nt: TGCGCCAGCAGCTCCCAGGGAGTTGGGGAGACCCAGTACTTC
cdr3_aa: CASSSQGVGETQYF

j_call: TRBJ1-2
v_call: TRBV14
d_call: .
clone_size: .
cdr3_nt: TGTGCCAGCAGCCCGGGACATTCAAGGGGCTACACCTTC
cdr3_aa: CASSPGHSRGYTF

j_call: TRBJ2-7
v_call: TRBV12-1
d_call: .
clone_size: .
cdr3_nt: TGTGCCAGCAGCTCCCCCCGGGACAGGGGTGAAGAGCAGTACTTC
cdr3_aa: CASSSPRDRGEEQYF

j_call: TRBJ1-4
v_call: TRBV12-5
d_call: TRBD1
clone_size: .
cdr3_nt: TGTGCTAGTGGACAGGGGGCCACCGGGGGTGAAAAACTGTTTTTT
cdr3_aa: CASGQGATGGEKLFF